This T cell receptor (beta chain) was profiled in a study of a mutant IDH1 vaccine in newly diagnosed glioma. Overall study context: Vaccines were begun 4-6 weeks after radiotherapy alone, or with temozolomide cycles. Among treated patients, 62.5% were male and around 40% female, and mean age was approximately 40 years. Weeks 35 and 47 hosted visits V12 and V13, respectively.

Profiling relied on immunoSEQ multiplex PCR, and the TCRdb table lists in-frame clones only, not all of them. The sample holds around 57,000 clones; about 85% are singletons and the top ten take 4% to 5%. A word on this clone: Its antigen is unidentified.

Trimming cost V 6 bases and J 0 bases; bases outside gene matches: 1. The length of the CDR3 is 13 residues. Germline lookup yields CDR1 SEHNR and CDR2 FQNEAQ (reference sequence). Time point in this sample: week 35, safety follow-up. One vaccine dose held 300 ug of mutant IDH1 20-mer peptide and came with topical imiquimod. Patients received eight vaccinations in weeks 1, 3, 5, 7, 11, 15, 19, 23. Sequenced here: PBMCs, sampled from a glioma patient whose treatment included an IDH1 peptide vaccine. The TCR originated in a man aged 30 to 45 with glioma. V gene TRBV7-9 combines with J gene TRBJ1-1; TRBD1 agrees at 7 bases. CDR3 loop: CASRGTVNTEAFF. In nucleotides, the CDR3 is TGTGCCAGCAGAGGGACAGTGAACACTGAAGCTTTCTTT.